In this sample, the clone carrying this TCR beta chain turned up once. This entry comes from a study of blood T cell repertoires in COVID-19. CDR1 is SGHDT and CDR2 is YYEEEE in the germline V gene. The V and J ends lost 3 bases and 7 bases respectively, with 10 bases between them. The CDR3 is 12 residues long. Per the authors' pipeline: By means of reference gene primer amplification, nucleated cell counts were estimated. Only in-frame clones appear in the TCRdb table, and some are missing; sequencing was by immunoSEQ multiplex PCR. V and J calls and clone size come straight from that table; D and trimming were deduced from the DNA. Of approximately 120,000 clones in the sample, approximately 77% were seen once.

The chain couples TRBV5-6 to TRBJ1-2; no clear D. This sequence was found in an elderly man with acute or convalescent COVID-19. The sample comprised peripheral blood. The CDR3 DNA reads as TGTGCCAGCAGCTCCGACAAGCTTGGCTACACCTTC. It codes for CASSSDKLGYTF.